Listed below are T cell receptor beta chains from one sample, sequenced in a study of blood T cell repertoires in COVID-19. Sequenced by immunoSEQ multiplex PCR; TCRdb stores in-frame clones only, minus some. The table lists over 85,000 clones, around nine tenths of them singletons. Sequenced sample: peripheral blood. These receptors were taken from an elderly woman with active COVID-19. Both conserved end residues are part of each CDR3. Each record gives: clone size, D gene, J gene, V gene, CDR3 protein, CDR3 DNA. The D gene is left open where the match is weak. Rows give clone size only sometimes, using once, few, many, or a class for an expanded clone.

abundance: -
d_gene: -
j_gene: TRBJ2-2
v_gene: TRBV10-3
CDR3aa: CATGRLADTGELFF
CDR3nt: TGTGCCACAGGGAGGCTAGCCGACACCGGGGAGCTGTTTTTT

abundance: once
d_gene: -
j_gene: TRBJ1-3
v_gene: TRBV28
CDR3aa: CASWTGGPGNTIYF
CDR3nt: TGTGCCAGCTGGACGGGGGGTCCTGGAAACACCATATATTTT

abundance: -
d_gene: TRBD2
j_gene: TRBJ2-5
v_gene: TRBV7-9
CDR3aa: CASSLVGAGGIETQYF
CDR3nt: TGTGCCAGCAGCTTAGTCGGAGCGGGAGGGATCGAGACCCAGTACTTC

abundance: few
d_gene: TRBD1
j_gene: TRBJ1-5
v_gene: TRBV10-3
CDR3aa: CAISRTGGNQPQHF
CDR3nt: TGTGCCATCAGCAGGACAGGCGGAAATCAGCCCCAGCATTTT

abundance: -
d_gene: -
j_gene: TRBJ2-7
v_gene: TRBV21-1
CDR3aa: CASSKALRLAGATYEQYF
CDR3nt: TGTGCCAGCAGCAAAGCCCTAAGACTAGCGGGAGCGACCTACGAGCAGTACTTC

abundance: -
d_gene: -
j_gene: TRBJ1-4
v_gene: TRBV5-6
CDR3aa: CASSSYPLIEKLFF
CDR3nt: TGTGCCAGCAGCTCATACCCGCTAATTGAAAAACTGTTTTTT

abundance: -
d_gene: TRBD1
j_gene: TRBJ1-5
v_gene: TRBV25-1
CDR3aa: CASSGAGGSKQPQHF
CDR3nt: TGTGCCAGCAGCGGAGCAGGGGGCTCTAAACAGCCCCAGCATTTT

abundance: -
d_gene: -
j_gene: TRBJ2-5
v_gene: TRBV19
CDR3aa: CASSILLAETQYF
CDR3nt: TGTGCCAGTAGTATACTACTAGCAGAGACCCAGTACTTC

abundance: -
d_gene: -
j_gene: TRBJ2-5
v_gene: TRBV7-9
CDR3aa: CASSFSSQGYWETQYF
CDR3nt: TGTGCCAGCAGCTTTTCCAGCCAGGGGTATTGGGAGACCCAGTACTTC

abundance: -
d_gene: TRBD2
j_gene: TRBJ2-4
v_gene: TRBV6-2/TRBV6-3
CDR3aa: CASSEGTLGGNIQYF
CDR3nt: TGTGCCAGCAGCGAAGGTACCCTCGGGGGGAACATTCAGTACTTC

abundance: -
d_gene: -
j_gene: TRBJ2-2
v_gene: TRBV4-3
CDR3aa: CASSQAGDLGTGELFF
CDR3nt: TGCGCCAGCAGCCAAGCAGGCGATTTGGGCACCGGGGAGCTGTTTTTT

abundance: -
d_gene: -
j_gene: TRBJ2-7
v_gene: TRBV29-1
CDR3aa: CSVGGWEREQYF
CDR3nt: TGCAGCGTTGGAGGGTGGGAGCGCGAGCAGTACTTC

abundance: -
d_gene: -
j_gene: TRBJ2-7
v_gene: TRBV5-4
CDR3aa: CASSLDNYEQYF
CDR3nt: TGTGCCAGCAGCTTGGACAACTACGAGCAGTACTTC

abundance: -
d_gene: TRBD2
j_gene: TRBJ2-7
v_gene: TRBV19
CDR3aa: CASSITSGSSYEQYF
CDR3nt: TGTGCCAGTAGTATAACTAGCGGGAGCTCCTACGAGCAGTACTTC

abundance: -
d_gene: -
j_gene: TRBJ2-5
v_gene: TRBV28
CDR3aa: CASTLGGARGQETQYF
CDR3nt: TGTGCCAGCACCCTGGGGGGGGCGCGGGGTCAAGAGACCCAGTACTTC

abundance: -
d_gene: TRBD1
j_gene: TRBJ2-7
v_gene: TRBV2
CDR3aa: CASWDSYYEQYF
CDR3nt: TGTGCCAGCTGGGACAGCTACTACGAGCAGTACTTC

abundance: -
d_gene: -
j_gene: TRBJ2-3
v_gene: TRBV7-7
CDR3aa: CASSLGLAGDTDTQYF
CDR3nt: TGTGCTAGCAGCTTAGGGCTAGCCGGGGACACAGATACGCAGTATTTT

abundance: few
d_gene: -
j_gene: TRBJ2-7
v_gene: TRBV3-1/TRBV3-2
CDR3aa: CASSFRLGFSYEQYF
CDR3nt: TGTGCCAGCAGCTTCCGACTAGGGTTTTCGTACGAGCAGTACTTC

abundance: -
d_gene: -
j_gene: TRBJ1-2
v_gene: TRBV19
CDR3aa: CASTLHGARLENYGYTF
CDR3nt: TGTGCCAGTACCCTGCATGGGGCGCGCCTGGAAAACTATGGCTACACCTTC

abundance: -
d_gene: -
j_gene: TRBJ2-2
v_gene: TRBV7-2
CDR3aa: CASSRPPGRAGELFF
CDR3nt: TGTGCCAGCAGCCGCCCACCGGGAAGGGCCGGGGAGCTGTTTTTT

abundance: -
d_gene: -
j_gene: TRBJ2-7
v_gene: TRBV4-3
CDR3aa: CASSQDGGGTYEQYF
CDR3nt: TGCGCCAGCAGCCAAGATGGTGGAGGAACCTACGAGCAGTACTTC

abundance: -
d_gene: -
j_gene: TRBJ2-7
v_gene: TRBV7-9
CDR3aa: CASSSADFEQYF
CDR3nt: TGTGCCAGCAGCTCGGCGGACTTCGAGCAGTACTTC

abundance: -
d_gene: TRBD1
j_gene: TRBJ1-2
v_gene: TRBV28
CDR3aa: CASSFSRQGIYGYTF
CDR3nt: TGTGCCAGCAGTTTCTCAAGACAGGGGATCTATGGCTACACCTTC

abundance: -
d_gene: -
j_gene: TRBJ1-2
v_gene: TRBV5-4
CDR3aa: CASSLRGGFTNYGYTF
CDR3nt: TGTGCCAGCAGCCTTAGGGGAGGATTCACTAACTATGGCTACACCTTC

abundance: -
d_gene: -
j_gene: TRBJ2-1
v_gene: TRBV24-1
CDR3aa: CATSGPAPGTEQFF
CDR3nt: TGTGCCACCAGTGGGCCTGCGCCCGGGACAGAGCAGTTCTTC

abundance: -
d_gene: -
j_gene: TRBJ2-2
v_gene: TRBV4-3
CDR3aa: CASSQGRRTGELFF
CDR3nt: TGCGCCAGCAGCCAAGGTCGGAGGACCGGGGAGCTGTTTTTT

abundance: once
d_gene: TRBD1
j_gene: TRBJ2-5
v_gene: TRBV5-1
CDR3aa: CASSDYRGLETQYF
CDR3nt: TGCGCCAGCAGCGATTACAGGGGGCTGGAGACCCAGTACTTC

abundance: -
d_gene: TRBD1
j_gene: TRBJ1-2
v_gene: TRBV28
CDR3aa: CASSLARDRGLYGYTF
CDR3nt: TGTGCCAGCAGTCTAGCCCGGGACAGGGGGTTGTATGGCTACACCTTC

abundance: -
d_gene: TRBD1
j_gene: TRBJ2-7
v_gene: TRBV25-1
CDR3aa: CASSDPGTGGSEQYF
CDR3nt: TGTGCCAGCAGTGACCCCGGGACAGGGGGCTCCGAGCAGTACTTC

abundance: -
d_gene: TRBD2
j_gene: TRBJ2-3
v_gene: TRBV7-9
CDR3aa: CASSPGTSGSADTQYF
CDR3nt: TGTGCCAGCAGCCCCGGGACTAGCGGGAGTGCAGATACGCAGTATTTT